This T cell receptor (beta chain) originates from a study of radiation and T cells in renal cell carcinoma (TCRdb year 2020). General notes on the study: The samples were obtained from a clinical trial, where primary renal cell carcinomas were treated with 15 Gy stereotactic body radiation therapy and then removed by nephrectomy 4 weeks afterward. TCR beta sequencing covered approximately 50 samples in total, comprising around 25 tumors and roughly 27 peripheral blood samples. A total of over 4 million unique CDR3 nucleotide sequences, encoding 2.5 million to 3 million unique CDR3 amino acid sequences, were found across all 50 or so samples.

Interpreted using the paper, the time point label stands for: baseline pretreatment blood. The sample's treatment or condition, from its label and the paper: 15 Gy SBRT to primary tumor, nephrectomy 4 weeks later. To track tumor-enriched clonotypes, serial peripheral blood was sampled from radiation-treated patients at baseline and at 2 weeks and 4 weeks after SBRT. All patients had renal cell carcinoma with clear cell pathology. The QIAamp DNA Blood Mini Kit (Qiagen) was used to prepare genomic DNA for TCR sequencing. Samples were included in the analyses only if all quality control checks were passed. A note on this clone: No antigen is known for it. One base away there is no much larger clone; base qualities are not given.

Reading from cysteine to phenylalanine, the CDR3 counts 15 amino acids. Of all the DNA, just the CDR3 is kept, 45 bases in frame from base 1. Trimming at the junction amounts to 4 bases on V and 3 bases on J, and the germline ends lie 16 bases apart. CDR1 and CDR2 (SGDLS, YYNGEE) derive from the germline V gene. TCR beta libraries were generated from genomic DNA with the immunoSEQ kit, following the manufacturer's recommendations. To prepare the libraries, a first multiplex PCR with proprietary primers was run, followed by a second PCR that added unique barcodes, and a bead cleanup was done after each round. Each sample batch included a kit-provided positive control reaction and a negative control reaction. The final libraries underwent checking on an Agilent 4200 TapeStation D1000 ScreenTape, volumetric pooling, and quantification by qPCR. Sequencing was performed on an Illumina NextSeq500 using a MidOutput 150-cycle cartridge, with 156 Read1 cycles, 15 Index1 cycles, and the kit custom primers. The pooled library was loaded at 0.8 to 1 pM with an approximately 21% PhiX control spike-in. From the authors' description of their analysis: Vendor-processed data were analyzed in R, and a clonotype was defined as all T cells sharing the same CDR3 nucleotide sequence. In the clone abundance analyses, frequencies in each sample were normalized to that sample's 10,000 most abundant clones. Public T cell clones, which averaged fewer than five per sample, were removed prior to analysis. Tumor-enriched clonotypes and baseline blood-enriched clonotypes were defined as those with an abundance difference of at least 32-fold between compartments. Clonotypes expanded or contracted between blood time points were identified with a beta-binomial differential abundance model. Tumor-blood repertoire similarity was measured with the Baroni-Urbani and Buser coefficient, and groups were compared using two-tailed Wilcoxon tests in R. Imported from immuneACCESS, the table was reduced by TCRdb to in-frame sequences with V and J called. These copies leave out some clones; in studies compared against another copy, an unresolved V gene accounts for under half, and the cause of the remainder is not known. Clonal size and the V and J genes are those of that table, whereas D and trimming came from the DNA. The sample table contains around 140,000 clones; only one count was recorded for less than 85% of them. The top ten clones comprise around a quarter of the sample.

The investigation overall reported the following: In blood, the top tumor clonotypes increased from baseline to 2 weeks after radiation and then shrank by 4 weeks, which suggests a temporary expansion of tumor-resident clones. Effects of radiation dose or scheduling on the TCR repertoire could not be addressed with the single-armed trial design. Tracking of blood repertoire dynamics stopped at roughly 4 weeks after treatment, with no follow-up past that point. No pretreatment tumor biopsies were available, so the baseline intratumoral presence of clonotypes could not be determined.

Here the chain combines TRBV9 and TRBJ1-1; the D gene is possibly TRBD1, with 5 bases matching. The material sequenced was blood, taken from a patient whose treatment included radiotherapy and nephrectomy. The receptor was isolated from a woman in her 50s with renal cell carcinoma. At the DNA level, the sequence is TGTGCCAGCAGCCGCCTGGGGCCTAGGGACACTGAAGCTTTCTTT. This encodes CASSRLGPRDTEAFF.